This passage covers 6 T cell receptor beta chains from one sample sequenced in a study of T cell changes during pregnancy in multiple sclerosis. Sequencing used immunoSEQ multiplex PCR; TCRdb keeps in-frame clones, though not all of them. The sample lists 60,000 to 75,000 clones, roughly 90% seen once, with over 0.7% in the top ten. The material was peripheral blood, obtained before pregnancy. All receptors derive from a female donor with multiple sclerosis, enrolled in a pregnancy study.

This chain joins TRBV7-2 and TRBJ2-5; 12 bases map to TRBD2. V lost 2 bases, J lost 7 bases, and 8 bases stayed unmatched. This CDR3 region has 16 residues. Germline V CDR1 and CDR2: SGHTA, FQGNSA. The chain's CDR3 is CASSLMASGGVGTQYF. CDR3 DNA: TGTGCCAGCAGCTTAATGGCTAGCGGGGGGGTCGGGACCCAGTACTTC.

J is TRBJ1-1 and V is TRBV6-6, with a tentative D call TRBD1 (5 bases). Germline values: CDR1 MNHNY, CDR2 SVGAGI (reference sequence). This CDR3 has 15 residues. Trimming removed 4 bases at V and 2 bases at J, with 14 bases between. CDR3 loop: CASSSPTGNNTEAFF. The CDR3 DNA is TGTGCCAGCAGTTCCCCTACAGGTAATAACACTGAAGCTTTCTTT.

V gene TRBV5-5 combines with J gene TRBJ1-1, with 8 bases that match TRBD1. Germline-derived CDR1 and CDR2 are SGHKS and YYEKEE (reference sequence). V lost 4 bases, J lost 5 bases, and 10 bases stayed unmatched. The CDR3 spans 15 residues. CDR3 in DNA: TGTGCCAGCAGCGGACAGGGAAGAAGAATGACTGAAGCTTTCTTT. It yields the protein CASSGQGRRMTEAFF.

This clone has more than one count but fewer than ten. The chain employs TRBV6-5 and TRBJ1-1, with D uncertain. V lost 11 bases, J lost 1 base, and 11 bases lay in between. CDR3 length: 12 residues. CDR1 MNHEY and CDR2 SVGAGI come from the germline V gene. CDR3 loop: CASRGGNTEAFF. In DNA form, the CDR3 reads TGTGCCTCACGGGGAGGGAACACTGAAGCTTTCTTT.

This chain links TRBV7-2 with TRBJ2-3; TRBD2 agrees at 13 bases. The length of the CDR3 is 16 residues. CDR1 SGHTA and CDR2 FQGNSA come from the germline V gene. Germline trimming cut 1 base from V and 5 bases from J; bases unmatched to any gene: 3. Here the CDR3 DNA reads TGTGCCAGCAGCTTAGAGAGGACTAGCGGGGGAGATACGCAGTATTTT. Encoded protein: CASSLERTSGGDTQYF.

The chain has TRBV11-2 and TRBJ2-7; unclear D gene. CDR1 is SGHAT and CDR2 is FQNNGV in the germline V gene. The CDR3 contains 13 residues. V was trimmed by 3 bases and J by 3 bases, leaving 9 bases between them. CDR3 region: CASSFLVGYEQYF. The DNA of the CDR3 is TGTGCCAGCAGCTTTCTAGTAGGCTACGAGCAGTACTTC.